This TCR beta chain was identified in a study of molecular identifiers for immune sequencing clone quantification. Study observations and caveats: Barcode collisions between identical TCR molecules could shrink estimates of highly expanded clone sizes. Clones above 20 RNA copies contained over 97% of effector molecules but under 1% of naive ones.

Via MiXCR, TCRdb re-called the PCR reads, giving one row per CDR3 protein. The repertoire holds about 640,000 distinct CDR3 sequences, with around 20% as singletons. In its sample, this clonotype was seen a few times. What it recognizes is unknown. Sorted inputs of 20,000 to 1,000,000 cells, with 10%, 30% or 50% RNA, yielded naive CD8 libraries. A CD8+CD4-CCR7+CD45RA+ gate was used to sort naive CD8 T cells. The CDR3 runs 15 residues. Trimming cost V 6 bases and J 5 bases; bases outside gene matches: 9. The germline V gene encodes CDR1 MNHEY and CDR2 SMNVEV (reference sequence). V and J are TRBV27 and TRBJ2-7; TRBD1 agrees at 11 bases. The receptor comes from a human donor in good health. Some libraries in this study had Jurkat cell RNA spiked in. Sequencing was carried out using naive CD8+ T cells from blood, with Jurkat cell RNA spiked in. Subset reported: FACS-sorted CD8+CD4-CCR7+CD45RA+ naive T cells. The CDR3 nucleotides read TGTGCCAGCAGCCTGGGGACAGGGGGGATCCACGAGCAGTACTTC. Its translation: CASSLGTGGIHEQYF.